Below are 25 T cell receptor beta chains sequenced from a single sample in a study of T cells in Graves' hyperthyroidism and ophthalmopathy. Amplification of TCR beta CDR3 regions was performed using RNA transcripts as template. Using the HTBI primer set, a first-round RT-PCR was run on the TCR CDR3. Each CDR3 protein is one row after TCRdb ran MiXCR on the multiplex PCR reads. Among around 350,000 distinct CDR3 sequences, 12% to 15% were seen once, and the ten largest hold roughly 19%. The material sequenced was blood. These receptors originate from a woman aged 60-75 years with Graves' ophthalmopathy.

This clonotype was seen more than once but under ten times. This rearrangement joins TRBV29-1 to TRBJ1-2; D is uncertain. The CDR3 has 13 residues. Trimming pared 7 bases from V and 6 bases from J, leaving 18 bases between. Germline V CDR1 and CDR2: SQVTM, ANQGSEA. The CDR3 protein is CSANPRVDHGYTF. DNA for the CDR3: TGCAGCGCAAATCCCCGGGTGGATCATGGCTACACCTTC.

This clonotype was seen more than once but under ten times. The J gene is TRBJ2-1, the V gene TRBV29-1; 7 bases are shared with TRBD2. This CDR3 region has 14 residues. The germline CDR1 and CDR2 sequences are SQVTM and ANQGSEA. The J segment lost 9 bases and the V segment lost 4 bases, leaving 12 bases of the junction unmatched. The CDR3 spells CSVVGGVGLSEQFF. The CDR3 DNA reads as TGCAGCGTTGTGGGGGGGGTGGGGTTGAGTGAGCAGTTCTTC.

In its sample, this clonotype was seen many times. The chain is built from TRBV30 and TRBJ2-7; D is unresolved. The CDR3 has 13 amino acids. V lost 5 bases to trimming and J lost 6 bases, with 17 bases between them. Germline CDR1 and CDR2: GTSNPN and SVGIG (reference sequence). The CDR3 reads CAWSPDSFSEQYF. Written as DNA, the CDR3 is TGTGCCTGGTCCCCCGACTCGTTTAGCGAGCAGTACTTC.

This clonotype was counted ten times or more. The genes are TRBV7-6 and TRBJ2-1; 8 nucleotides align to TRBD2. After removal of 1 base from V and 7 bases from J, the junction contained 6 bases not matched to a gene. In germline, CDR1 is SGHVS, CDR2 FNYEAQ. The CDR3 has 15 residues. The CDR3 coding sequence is TGTGCCAGCAGCTTAGACGGGAGGGTTGTAAATGAGCAGTTCTTC. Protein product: CASSLDGRVVNEQFF.

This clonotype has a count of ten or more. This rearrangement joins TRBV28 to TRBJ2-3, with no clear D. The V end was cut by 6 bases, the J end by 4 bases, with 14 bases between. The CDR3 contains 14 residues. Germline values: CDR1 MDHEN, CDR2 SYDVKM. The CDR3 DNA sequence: TGTGCCAGCAGGAAACCAAGCTTAGCAGATACGCAGTATTTT. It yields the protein CASRKPSLADTQYF.

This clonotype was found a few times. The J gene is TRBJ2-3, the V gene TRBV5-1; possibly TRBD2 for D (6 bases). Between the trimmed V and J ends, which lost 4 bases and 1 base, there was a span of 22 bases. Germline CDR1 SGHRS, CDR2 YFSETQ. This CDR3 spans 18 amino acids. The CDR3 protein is CASSIGSAGQGGTDTQYF. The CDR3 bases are TGCGCCAGCAGCATTGGGTCGGCGGGGCAGGGAGGCACAGATACGCAGTATTTT.

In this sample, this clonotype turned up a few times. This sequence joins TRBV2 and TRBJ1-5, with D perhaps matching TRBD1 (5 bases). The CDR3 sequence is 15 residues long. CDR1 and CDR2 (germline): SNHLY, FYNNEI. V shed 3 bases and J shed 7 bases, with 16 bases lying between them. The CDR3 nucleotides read TGTGCCAGCAGTGATCAGGGTGTAAAAATCCAGCCCCAGCATTTT. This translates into CASSDQGVKIQPQHF.

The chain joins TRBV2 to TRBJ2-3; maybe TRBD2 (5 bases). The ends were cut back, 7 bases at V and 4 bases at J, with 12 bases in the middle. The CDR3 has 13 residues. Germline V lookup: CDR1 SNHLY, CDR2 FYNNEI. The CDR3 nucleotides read TGTGCCAGCAACGGGAACTTGCCAGATACGCAGTATTTT. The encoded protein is CASNGNLPDTQYF.

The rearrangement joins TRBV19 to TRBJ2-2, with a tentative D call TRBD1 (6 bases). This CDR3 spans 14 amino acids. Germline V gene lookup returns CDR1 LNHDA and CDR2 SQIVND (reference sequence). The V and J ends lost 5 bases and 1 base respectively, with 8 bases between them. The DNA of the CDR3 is TGTGCCAGTAGTGCAGGGGTGAACACCGGGGAGCTGTTTTTT. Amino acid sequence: CASSAGVNTGELFF.

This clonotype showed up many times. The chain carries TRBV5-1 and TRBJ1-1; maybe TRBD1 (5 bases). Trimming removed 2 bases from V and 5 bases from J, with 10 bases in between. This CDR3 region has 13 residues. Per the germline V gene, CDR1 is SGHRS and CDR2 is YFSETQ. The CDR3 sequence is CASSLKGVTEAFF. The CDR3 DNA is TGCGCCAGCAGCTTAAAAGGGGTGACTGAAGCTTTCTTT.

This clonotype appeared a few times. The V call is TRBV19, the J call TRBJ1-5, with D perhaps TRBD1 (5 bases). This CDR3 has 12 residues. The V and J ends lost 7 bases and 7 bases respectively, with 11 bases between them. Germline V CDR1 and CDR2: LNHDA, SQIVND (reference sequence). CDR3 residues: CASNLRGQPQHF. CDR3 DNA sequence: TGTGCCAGTAATTTGCGGGGGCAGCCCCAGCATTTT. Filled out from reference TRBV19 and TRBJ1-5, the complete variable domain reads DGGITQSPKYLFRKEGQNVTLSCEQNLNHDAMYWYRQDPGQGLRLIYYSQIVNDFQKGDIAEGYSVSREKKESFPLTVTSAQKNPTAFYLCASNLRGQPQHFGDGTRLSIL.

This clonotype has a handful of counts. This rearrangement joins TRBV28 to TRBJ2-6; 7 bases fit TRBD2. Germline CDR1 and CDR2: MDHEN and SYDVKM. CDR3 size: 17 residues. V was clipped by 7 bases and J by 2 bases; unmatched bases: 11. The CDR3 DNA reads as TGTGCCAGCAAACTTAGCGCGGGGGAGACTGGGGCCAACGTCCTGACTTTC. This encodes CASKLSAGETGANVLTF.

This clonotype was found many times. In DNA, the CDR3 is TGTGCCAGCAGTGAAGGGAACAGGGGGCCCTTGGAGCAGTACTTC. Its translation: CASSEGNRGPLEQYF. This chain links TRBV2 with TRBJ2-7; 9 bases fit TRBD1. Trimming at V came to 1 base and at J to 7 bases, leaving 8 bases not matched to a gene. The germline CDR1 and CDR2 sequences are SNHLY and FYNNEI. The CDR3 covers 15 residues.

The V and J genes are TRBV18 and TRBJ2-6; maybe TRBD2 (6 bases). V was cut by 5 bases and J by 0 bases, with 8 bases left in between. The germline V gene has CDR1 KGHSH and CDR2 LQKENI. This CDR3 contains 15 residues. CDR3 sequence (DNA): TGTGCCAGCTCATCGACTAGCTCTGGGGCCAACGTCCTGACTTTC. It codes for CASSSTSSGANVLTF. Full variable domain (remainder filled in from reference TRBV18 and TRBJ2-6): NAGVMQNPRHLVRRRGQEARLRCSPMKGHSHVYWYRQLPEEGLKFMVYLQKENIIDESGMPKERFSAEFPKEGPSILRIQQVVRGDSAAYFCASSSTSSGANVLTFGAGSRLTVL.

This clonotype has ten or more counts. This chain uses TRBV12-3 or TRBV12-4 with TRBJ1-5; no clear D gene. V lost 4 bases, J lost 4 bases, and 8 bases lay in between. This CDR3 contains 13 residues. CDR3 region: CASSSSGNQPQHF. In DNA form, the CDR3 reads TGTGCCAGCAGTTCTTCTGGAAATCAGCCCCAGCATTTT.

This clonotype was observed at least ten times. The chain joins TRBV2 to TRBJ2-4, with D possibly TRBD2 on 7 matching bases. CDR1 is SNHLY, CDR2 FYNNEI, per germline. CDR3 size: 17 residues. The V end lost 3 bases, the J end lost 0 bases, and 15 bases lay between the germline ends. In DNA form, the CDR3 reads TGTGCCAGCAGTGACAGGGGAAGCGGGATAGCCAAAAACATTCAGTACTTC. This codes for CASSDRGSGIAKNIQYF.

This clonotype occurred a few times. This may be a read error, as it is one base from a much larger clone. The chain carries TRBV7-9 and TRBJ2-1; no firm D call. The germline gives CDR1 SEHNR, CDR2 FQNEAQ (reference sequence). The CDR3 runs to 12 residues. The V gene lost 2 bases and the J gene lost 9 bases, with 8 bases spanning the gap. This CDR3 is CASSLPGFEQFF. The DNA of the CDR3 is TGTGCCAGCAGCTTACCCGGCTTTGAGCAGTTCTTC.

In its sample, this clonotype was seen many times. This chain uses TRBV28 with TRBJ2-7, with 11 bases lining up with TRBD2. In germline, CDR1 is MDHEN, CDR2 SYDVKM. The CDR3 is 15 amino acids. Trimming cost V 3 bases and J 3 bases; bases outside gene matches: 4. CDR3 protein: CASSFTSGGHYEQYF. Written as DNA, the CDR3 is TGTGCCAGCAGTTTCACTAGCGGGGGCCACTACGAGCAGTACTTC.

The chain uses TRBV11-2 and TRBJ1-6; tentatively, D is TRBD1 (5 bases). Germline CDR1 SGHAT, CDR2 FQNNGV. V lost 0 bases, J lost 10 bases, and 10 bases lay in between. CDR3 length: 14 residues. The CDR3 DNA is TGTGCCAGCAGCTTAGACGGGGCGGGCTCACCCCTCCACTTT. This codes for CASSLDGAGSPLHF. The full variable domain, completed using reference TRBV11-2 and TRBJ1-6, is EAGVAQSPRYKIIEKRQSVAFWCNPISGHATLYWYQQILGQGPKLLIQFQNNGVVDDSQLPKDRFSAERLKGVDSTLKIQPAKLEDSAVYLCASSLDGAGSPLHFGNGTRLTVT.

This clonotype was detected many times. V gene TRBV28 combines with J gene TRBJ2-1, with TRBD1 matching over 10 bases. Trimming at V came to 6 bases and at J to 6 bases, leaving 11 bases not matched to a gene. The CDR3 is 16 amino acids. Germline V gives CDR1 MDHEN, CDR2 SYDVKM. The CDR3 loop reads CASSPPWDRGLNEQFF. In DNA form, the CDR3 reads TGTGCCAGCAGCCCCCCGTGGGACAGGGGACTCAATGAGCAGTTCTTC.

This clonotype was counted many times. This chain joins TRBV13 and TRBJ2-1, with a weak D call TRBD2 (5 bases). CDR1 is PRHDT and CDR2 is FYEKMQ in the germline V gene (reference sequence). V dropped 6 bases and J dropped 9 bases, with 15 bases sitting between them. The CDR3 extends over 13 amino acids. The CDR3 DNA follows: TGTGCCAGCAGTGTGATCCGGGGTAGTGAGCAGTTCTTC. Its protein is CASSVIRGSEQFF.

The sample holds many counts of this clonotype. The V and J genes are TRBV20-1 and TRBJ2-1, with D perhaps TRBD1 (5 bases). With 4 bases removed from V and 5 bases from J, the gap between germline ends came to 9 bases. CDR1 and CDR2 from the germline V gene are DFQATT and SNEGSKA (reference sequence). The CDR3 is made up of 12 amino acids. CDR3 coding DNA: TGCAGTGCTACCTACAGGAACAATGAGCAGTTCTTC. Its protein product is CSATYRNNEQFF.

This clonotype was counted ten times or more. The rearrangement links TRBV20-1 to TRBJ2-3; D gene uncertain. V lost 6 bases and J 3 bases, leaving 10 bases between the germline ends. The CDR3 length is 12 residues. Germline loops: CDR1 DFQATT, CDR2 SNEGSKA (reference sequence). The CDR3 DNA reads TGCAGTGCGGGTCTAGGTACAGATACGCAGTATTTT. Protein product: CSAGLGTDTQYF.

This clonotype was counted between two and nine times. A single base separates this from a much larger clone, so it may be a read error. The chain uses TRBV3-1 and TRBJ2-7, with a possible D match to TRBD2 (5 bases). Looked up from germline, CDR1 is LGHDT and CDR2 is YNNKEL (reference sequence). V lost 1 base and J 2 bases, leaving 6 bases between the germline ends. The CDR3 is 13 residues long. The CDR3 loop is CASSQAAAYEQYF. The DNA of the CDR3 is TGTGCCAGCAGCCAAGCAGCGGCCTACGAGCAGTACTTC.

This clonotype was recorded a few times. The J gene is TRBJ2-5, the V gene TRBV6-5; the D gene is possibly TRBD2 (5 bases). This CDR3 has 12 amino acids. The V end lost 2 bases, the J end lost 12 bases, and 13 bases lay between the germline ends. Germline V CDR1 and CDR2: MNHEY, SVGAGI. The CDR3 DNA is TGTGCCAGCAGTTACAGCGGACGTGTCAAGTACTTC. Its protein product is CASSYSGRVKYF.